This T cell receptor (beta chain) was retrieved from a study of cytomegalovirus exposure and HLA in healthy donors. General observations from the study: In a later analysis, at a false discovery rate of 0.05, about 15,000 TCR beta sequences were associated with HLA alleles.

Both 60 Vbeta primers and 13 Jbeta primers went into the PCR. TCRdb keeps only in-frame clones here, not all; method: immunoSEQ multiplex PCR. Among about 90,000 clones listed, around 84% were seen once. Concerning this clone itself: Its antigen remains unknown.

Germline lookup yields CDR1 MDHEN and CDR2 SYDVKM. With V trimmed by 6 bases and J by 8 bases, 11 bases remained unmatched. The CDR3 has 16 residues. The receptor was derived from a young man in good health and CMV-seronegative. The specimen sequenced was PBMCs. V is TRBV28 and J is TRBJ2-1; 12 nucleotides line up with TRBD2. This CDR3 is CASSPAPGLAGYEQFF. As DNA, the CDR3 is TGTGCCAGCAGCCCGGCACCGGGACTAGCGGGCTATGAGCAGTTCTTC.